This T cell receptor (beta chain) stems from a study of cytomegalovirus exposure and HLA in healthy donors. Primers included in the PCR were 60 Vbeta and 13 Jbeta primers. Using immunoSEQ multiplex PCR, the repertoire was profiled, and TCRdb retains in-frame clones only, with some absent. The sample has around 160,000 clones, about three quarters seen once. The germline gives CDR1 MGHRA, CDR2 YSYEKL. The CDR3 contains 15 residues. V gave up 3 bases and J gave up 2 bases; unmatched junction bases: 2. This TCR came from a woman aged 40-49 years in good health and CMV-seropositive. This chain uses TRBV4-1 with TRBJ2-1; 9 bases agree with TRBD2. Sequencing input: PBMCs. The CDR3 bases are TGCGCCAGCAGCCAGCTAGCGGGAACCTACAATGAGCAGTTCTTC. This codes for CASSQLAGTYNEQFF.